This entry is about one T cell receptor beta chain. Antigen unknown. The CDR3 totals 17 residues. Germline V gene lookup returns CDR1 SEHNR and CDR2 FQNEAQ (reference sequence). After removal of 4 bases from V and 1 base from J, the junction contained 10 bases not matched to a gene. The data were obtained in a study of T-cell memory formation after mild COVID-19. Study details: Largely donor-specific sequence clusters came from a couple of donors. Study results and caveats: SARS-CoV-2 specificity of second-wave clones peaking day 37 was unconfirmed. Clones that contracted clustered mainly in CM and EM if CD4+ and in EMRA if CD8+.

With constant-segment primers, 5'RACE yielded cDNA libraries of TCR alpha and TCR beta that carried sample barcodes and UMIs. TCRdb passed the 5' RACE reads through MiXCR, listing each CDR3 protein once. The sample has fewer than 500,000 distinct CDR3 sequences; roughly 23% are singletons. This chain links TRBV7-9 with TRBJ1-3; 7 nucleotides align to TRBD1. Sequenced material: PBMCs or a T cell subset sorted from them (not recorded which). The sequence was collected from an adult woman who had mild COVID-19 (a few samples of this study predate the infection). Cell type and time point are not known. The CDR3, as DNA: TGTGCCAGCAGCTCATATGCCTCAGGGGGATCTGGAAACACCATATATTTT. It encodes CASSSYASGGSGNTIYF.